The 14 T cell receptor beta chains reported below all come from one sample, sequenced in a study of vaccination effects on CD4 cells after COVID-19. The antigens for these receptors are not known. Here immunoSEQ multiplex PCR was the method, and the copy in TCRdb shows in-frame clones only, minus some. This table has approximately 28,000 clones, roughly 74% appearing once. The ViraFEST assay expanded antigen-specific CD4+ T cells with viral peptide pools before sequencing. Following 10 days of culture, CD4+ T cells were isolated. Nucleocapsid antibodies stayed negative before and after vaccination, showing no earlier SARS-CoV-2 infection. Sequences were derived from CD4+ T cells from PBMCs cultured with HCoV-NL63 spike peptides, sampled before COVID-19 vaccination. These TCRs come from a human donor who received a COVID-19 vaccine.

The chain couples TRBV14 to TRBJ2-3, with 9 bases that match TRBD2. Germline lookup yields CDR1 SGHDN and CDR2 FVKESK. V lost 3 bases, J lost 2 bases, and 3 bases stayed unmatched. The CDR3 is 15 amino acids. The CDR3 spells CASSQTSGSTDTQYF. CDR3 DNA sequence: TGTGCCAGCAGCCAGACTAGCGGCTCCACAGATACGCAGTATTTT.

This clone has only a few counts. The chain employs TRBV6-5 and TRBJ2-4; D is perhaps TRBD1 or TRBD2 (5 bases each). Germline V gene data show CDR1 as MNHEY and CDR2 as SVGAGI. The V gene lost 0 bases and the J gene lost 9 bases, with 12 bases spanning the gap. The length of the CDR3 is 14 residues. CDR3 nucleotide sequence: TGTGCCAGCAGTTACTCCCCGGTTGGGGGCATTCAGTACTTC. Translated, it gives CASSYSPVGGIQYF.

The chain couples TRBV6-1 to TRBJ2-7; D remains unclear. CDR3 length equals 15 residues. CDR1 MNHNS and CDR2 SASEGT come from the germline V gene. With 0 bases removed from V and 2 bases from J, the gap between germline ends came to 11 bases. CDR3 loop: CASSEANGSPYEQYF. The CDR3 DNA reads TGTGCCAGCAGTGAAGCCAACGGGTCGCCCTACGAGCAGTACTTC.

This chain joins TRBV5-6 and TRBJ2-5; a weak D match, TRBD2 (5 bases). The CDR3 covers 14 residues. The germline V gene encodes CDR1 SGHDT and CDR2 YYEEEE. The V end lost 1 base, the J end lost 9 bases, and 16 bases lay between the germline ends. CDR3 sequence (DNA): TGTGCCAGCAGCTTGCTTAATCCAAGAGCGGCCCAGTACTTC. Its translation: CASSLLNPRAAQYF.

CDR3 amino acids: CASRRGQNTEAFF. In DNA, the CDR3 is TGTGCCAGCAGAAGGGGGCAGAACACTGAAGCTTTCTTT. The chain combines TRBV12-3 or TRBV12-4 with TRBJ1-1; 7 bases agree with TRBD1. This CDR3 is built from 13 residues. V lost 6 bases to trimming and J lost 1 base; unmatched junction nucleotides: 2.

The chain employs TRBV5-4 and TRBJ1-1; D is possibly TRBD1 (5 bases). Germline CDR1 is SGHNT and CDR2 is YYREEE (reference sequence). This CDR3 spans 13 amino acids. V was pared by 0 bases and J by 4 bases, with 7 bases between. The CDR3 sequence: CASSLDQGTEAFF. CDR3 nucleotides: TGTGCCAGCAGCTTGGACCAGGGCACTGAAGCTTTCTTT.

The chain joins TRBV7-2 to TRBJ1-5, with D uncertain. The CDR3 is 14 amino acids. Looked up from germline, CDR1 is SGHTA and CDR2 is FQGNSA. The ends were cut back, 7 bases at V and 3 bases at J, with 13 bases in the middle. The CDR3 spells CASNPAGLNQPQHF. DNA for the CDR3: TGTGCCAGCAACCCGGCAGGCCTCAATCAGCCCCAGCATTTT.

This clone has more than one count but fewer than ten. V gene TRBV5-1 combines with J gene TRBJ1-3, with no clear D. V was trimmed by 0 bases and J by 2 bases, leaving 12 bases between them. Germline CDR1 is SGHRS and CDR2 is YFSETQ. The CDR3 consists of 16 residues. DNA of the CDR3: TGCGCCAGCAGCTTGGGGTCCCCCCGACCTGGAAACACCATATATTTT. Translating gives CASSLGSPRPGNTIYF.

The gene calls are TRBV10-3 and TRBJ1-2; D is undetermined. Germline V gene lookup returns CDR1 ENHRY and CDR2 SYGVKD. V lost 0 bases to trimming and J lost 6 bases, with 5 bases between them. The CDR3 spans 12 residues. The CDR3 is CAISESTHGYTF. CDR3 in DNA: TGTGCCATCAGTGAGTCGACTCATGGCTACACCTTC.

About this clone itself: At the DNA level, this CDR3 is encoded by other sequences in the same sample as well. The V call is TRBV7-8, the J call TRBJ1-1; TRBD1 might be the D (6 bases). V was pared by 3 bases and J by 1 base, with 9 bases between. Germline V gene lookup returns CDR1 SGHVS and CDR2 FQNEAQ. CDR3 length: 14 amino acids. This chain's CDR3 is CASSLGAANTEAFF. The CDR3 DNA sequence: TGTGCCAGCAGCTTGGGGGCGGCGAACACTGAAGCTTTCTTT. Drawing the rest from reference TRBV7-8 and TRBJ1-1, the complete variable domain is GAGVSQSPRYKVAKRGQDVALRCDPISGHVSLFWYQQALGQGPEFLTYFQNEAQLDKSGLPSDRFFAERPEGSVSTLKIQRTQQEDSAVYLCASSLGAANTEAFFGQGTRLTVV.

This chain uses TRBV6-2 or TRBV6-3 with TRBJ1-1; perhaps TRBD1 as D (6 bases). CDR3 length: 15 residues. V shed 5 bases and J shed 7 bases, with 20 bases lying between them. Germline V gene sequence: CDR1 MNHEY, CDR2 SVGEGT. CDR3 residues: CASSPRQARAHEAFF. CDR3 DNA sequence: TGTGCCAGCAGTCCACGACAGGCCCGGGCGCATGAAGCTTTCTTT.

This rearrangement joins TRBV4-2 to TRBJ2-3; no clear D. The CDR3 runs to 14 residues. Germline assignment: CDR1 LGHNA and CDR2 YNFKEQ. V was trimmed by 0 bases and J by 1 base, leaving 5 bases between them. CDR3: CASSQDRGTDTQYF. Here the CDR3 DNA reads TGTGCCAGCAGCCAAGATAGGGGCACAGATACGCAGTATTTT.

This chain links TRBV30 with TRBJ1-2; maybe TRBD1 (5 bases). The CDR3 sequence is 15 residues long. Trimming took 3 bases from V and 8 from J, leaving 22 bases between them. From germline, CDR1 is GTSNPN and CDR2 SVGIG (reference sequence). The CDR3 DNA follows: TGTGCCTGGAGCTTGGTTGCCCGGGGGGGGAAAGGCTACACCTTC. It codes for CAWSLVARGGKGYTF.

The chain has TRBV25-1 and TRBJ2-3; no clear D. This CDR3 is built from 12 residues. Trimming cost V 2 bases and J 3 bases, with 3 bases left between them. From germline, CDR1 is MGHDK and CDR2 SYGVNS. CDR3 bases: TGTGCCAGCAGTGAAGAGACAGATACGCAGTATTTT. Translation gives CASSEETDTQYF.